Listed here is a single T cell receptor (beta chain). Trimming took off 6 bases at V and 3 bases at J, with 9 bases between the two ends. The CDR3 runs 14 residues. Germline V gives CDR1 MNHEY, CDR2 SVGAGI. The sample originates from a study of blood T cell repertoires in COVID-19. Turning to the study itself: Samples came from the United States, Italy and Spain, spanning acute and convalescent COVID-19. PBMCs, B-cell-depleted T cells, or T cells were the source of the cDNA or gDNA that made up the material.

Original data processing: Estimation of nucleated cell counts was performed using reference gene primer amplification. Method: immunoSEQ multiplex PCR; TCRdb's copy keeps in-frame clones and lacks some. D and trimming were read from the DNA, whereas the V and J calls and clone size are those reported in that table. The table includes nearly 80,000 clones, 87% detected once. This chain uses TRBV6-5 with TRBJ1-6; D is undetermined. The sequence derives from a woman older than 75 with active or convalescent COVID-19. Sample: peripheral blood. This CDR3 is CASRAGDYNSPLHF. CDR3 nucleotides: TGTGCCAGCAGGGCCGGGGACTATAATTCACCCCTCCACTTT.